This T cell receptor beta chain was profiled in a study of T cells after yellow fever vaccination. Whole-study context: Fractions of low cell number were prepared using SMART-Seq v4 Ultra Low Input. The study, taken as a whole, reports: The secondary T-cell response peaked on day 5, not day 15, but was weaker. CD4 and CD8 compartments shared a small share of clonotypes. A large majority of primary-vaccination clones showed up again after the booster (approximately 96% CD4, about 90% CD8).

V was cut by 1 base and J by 5 bases, with 17 bases left in between. The CDR3 is 16 residues long. TCRdb recomputed calls from the 5' RACE reads with MiXCR, one row per CDR3 protein. The repertoire holds about 94,000 distinct CDR3 sequences, with 8% to 10% as singletons. This material consisted of CD8+ T cells not binding an NS4B(214-222) dextramer, sorted from PBMCs, taken roughly 15 days after the first yellow fever vaccination. The chain has TRBV12-3 or TRBV12-4 and TRBJ2-5, with D possibly being TRBD2 (7 bases). The sequence derives from a man aged 18-30 years who received the YFV17D yellow fever vaccine. The CDR3 nucleotides read TGTGCCAGCAGTTTAGTAGGGGGGGACGCTCCGGAGACCCAGTACTTC. It translates to CASSLVGGDAPETQYF.